The 15 T cell receptor beta chains below come from one sample, sequenced in a study of T and B cells in COVID-19 patients (TCRdb year 2020). Sequencing took place on an Illumina MiSeq. Multiplex PCR with BIOMED2 TRB-A/B primer pools was used to amplify TRB rearrangements. TCRdb itself trimmed the public reads at Q25 with fastp, ran MiXCR and retained productive beta chains. Rows are combined by CDR3 protein, so each entry shows the most common genes and DNA. The sample includes 8,000 to 10,000 distinct CDR3 sequences, with 31% observed a single time. The ten largest clonotypes hold 22% of the sample. TRB repertoires were amplified using roughly 220-550 ng of genomic DNA isolated from blood. The sequenced sample was blood. The source of these receptors is a human donor who had recovered from COVID-19.

In this sample, this clonotype turned up a few times. This rearrangement joins TRBV7-2 to TRBJ2-3; possibly TRBD1 for D (5 bases). The CDR3 contains 14 residues. From germline, CDR1 is SGHTA and CDR2 FQGNSA. Deletions cut 1 base from V and 4 bases from J, with 9 bases between. CDR3 sequence: CASSLGGAPDTQYF. The DNA of the CDR3 is TGTGCCAGCAGCTTAGGGGGCGCCCCAGATACGCAGTATTTT.

This clonotype has only a few counts. The rearrangement links TRBV12-3 or TRBV12-4 to TRBJ1-6; 7 bases match TRBD1. The trim removed 7 bases at V and 9 bases at J, leaving 3 bases unmatched. The CDR3 has 12 amino acids. CDR3 region: CASTTGVSPLHF. The CDR3 nucleotides read TGTGCCAGCACTACAGGGGTTTCACCCCTCCACTTT.

The rearrangement uses TRBV19 and TRBJ2-3; 7 nucleotides align to TRBD2. CDR1 and CDR2 (germline): LNHDA, SQIVND (reference sequence). The CDR3 contains 14 residues. J lost 6 bases, V lost 3 bases, and 6 bases had no gene match. The CDR3 DNA reads as TGTGCCAGTAGTATTTGGGGGGGAACGGATACGCAGTATTTT. Its translation is CASSIWGGTDTQYF.

The chain links TRBV12-3 or TRBV12-4 to TRBJ1-4; 7 nucleotides match TRBD1. Trimming cost V 6 bases and J 5 bases; bases outside gene matches: 9. The CDR3 loop spans 15 amino acids. The CDR3 sequence is CASRPSGQRNEKLFF. CDR3 nucleotide sequence: TGTGCCAGCAGGCCCTCGGGACAGAGAAATGAAAAACTGTTTTTT.

This clonotype counts as medium-sized. V gene TRBV19 combines with J gene TRBJ1-4; D is unclear. The CDR3 has 14 residues. Germline CDR1 LNHDA, CDR2 SQIVND (reference sequence). The V end was cut by 5 bases, the J end by 7 bases, with 14 bases between. DNA for the CDR3: TGTGCCAGTAGTTCCGGCCTGGAGGTTGAAAAACTGTTTTTT. Protein sequence: CASSSGLEVEKLFF.

This chain uses TRBV6-5 with TRBJ1-2; 8 nucleotides align to TRBD1. After removal of 1 base from V and 3 bases from J, the junction contained 4 bases not matched to a gene. The CDR3 totals 15 residues. Germline-derived CDR1 and CDR2 are MNHEY and SVGAGI. CDR3 in amino acids: CASSYYGTGHYGYTF. The CDR3 DNA is TGTGCCAGCAGTTACTACGGGACAGGCCACTATGGCTACACCTTC.

The V and J genes are TRBV5-1 and TRBJ1-6; 9 bases map to TRBD1. The J segment lost 12 bases and the V segment lost 4 bases, leaving 14 bases of the junction unmatched. CDR1 and CDR2 from the germline V gene are SGHRS and YFSETQ. The CDR3 has 16 residues. CDR3 loop: CASSRENRGLEEPLHF. CDR3 DNA: TGCGCCAGCAGCAGGGAGAACAGGGGGCTTGAGGAACCCCTCCACTTT.

This clonotype has more than one count but fewer than ten. The CDR3 sequence: CASSPTRDSGSAFF. The CDR3 DNA is TGTGCCAGCTCACCTACCCGGGACAGCGGATCGGCTTTCTTT. This rearrangement joins TRBV18 to TRBJ1-1; 7 bases map to TRBD1. Per germline, CDR1 KGHSH and CDR2 LQKENI. V lost 3 bases to trimming and J lost 11 bases; unmatched junction nucleotides: 12. The length of the CDR3 is 14 residues.

This clonotype is categorized as medium-sized. J is TRBJ2-5 and V is TRBV19; TRBD1 might be the D (5 bases). Trimming took 6 bases from V and 5 from J, leaving 16 bases between them. Germline CDR1 reads LNHDA; CDR2 reads SQIVND (reference sequence). The CDR3 runs to 14 residues. CDR3 amino acids: CASSPYTGTETQYF. Here the CDR3 DNA reads TGTGCCAGTAGCCCATACACAGGAACTGAGACCCAGTACTTC.

This clonotype was observed a handful of times. CDR3 loop: CATSTGQSNTEAFF. DNA of the CDR3: TGTGCCACCAGCACGGGACAGTCGAACACTGAAGCTTTCTTT. The chain has TRBV15 and TRBJ1-1; 7 bases match TRBD1. The length of the CDR3 is 14 residues. Germline loops: CDR1 LNHNV, CDR2 YYDKDF (reference sequence). The junction had 3 bases not matched to a gene; V was cut back by 4 bases and J by 1 base. The complete variable domain, with remaining parts taken from reference TRBV15 and TRBJ1-1, reads DAMVIQNPRYQVTQFGKPVTLSCSQTLNHNVMYWYQQKSSQAPKLLFHYYDKDFNNEADTPDNFQSRRPNTSFCFLDIRSPGLGDTAMYLCATSTGQSNTEAFFGQGTRLTVV.

The V gene is TRBV18, the J gene TRBJ2-7; unclear D gene. Trimming cost V 3 bases and J 5 bases, with 11 bases left between them. CDR3 size: 13 residues. CDR1 is KGHSH and CDR2 is LQKENI in the germline V gene. CDR3 nucleotide sequence: TGTGCCAGCTCACCCTTCAATTTCCACGAGCAGTACTTC. Protein: CASSPFNFHEQYF.

The chain combines TRBV24-1 with TRBJ2-2, with TRBD1 matching 10 bases. Per germline, CDR1 KGHDR and CDR2 SFDVKD. The J segment lost 6 bases and the V segment lost 3 bases, leaving 3 bases of the junction unmatched. The CDR3 length is 15 residues. As DNA, the CDR3 is TGTGCCACCAGTGATCCCGGGACAGGGGCCGGGGAGCTGTTTTTT. It is translated as CATSDPGTGAGELFF.

By its share, this clonotype is medium-sized. The chain has TRBV19 and TRBJ2-5; D is uncertain. CDR1 and CDR2 from the germline V gene are LNHDA and SQIVND (reference sequence). V lost 6 bases and J lost 2, with 13 bases in between. The CDR3 is 14 amino acids. DNA of the CDR3: TGTGCCAGTAGCAATCTAGGCAGGCAAGAGACCCAGTACTTC. It translates to CASSNLGRQETQYF.

The chain links TRBV5-6 to TRBJ1-1; no clear D. The CDR3 length is 15 residues. V was pared by 0 bases and J by 1 base, with 10 bases between. The germline gives CDR1 SGHDT, CDR2 YYEEEE. This chain's CDR3 is CASSLALQPNTEAFF. CDR3 bases: TGTGCCAGCAGCTTGGCCCTACAGCCGAACACTGAAGCTTTCTTT. Full variable domain (outside the CDR3, taken from reference TRBV5-6 and TRBJ1-1): DAGVTQSPTHLIKTRGQQVTLRCSPKSGHDTVSWYQQALGQGPQFIFQYYEEEERQRGNFPDRFSGHQFPNYSSELNVNALLLGDSALYLCASSLALQPNTEAFFGQGTRLTVV.

By sample share, this clonotype is medium-sized. This chain uses TRBV6-5 with TRBJ1-2, with D possibly matching TRBD1 (5 bases). Per germline, CDR1 MNHEY and CDR2 SVGAGI. The ends were cut back, 6 bases at V and 4 bases at J, with 24 bases in the middle. The CDR3 is 17 residues long. The CDR3 here is CASSLLPSGQAPYGYTF. Here the CDR3 DNA reads TGTGCCAGCAGCTTGTTGCCGTCAGGGCAGGCGCCCTATGGCTACACCTTC.